The rows below give T cell receptor beta chains drawn from one sample of a study of blood T cell repertoires in COVID-19. TCRdb's copy holds only in-frame clones and misses some; the assay was immunoSEQ multiplex PCR. This table holds roughly 240,000 clones, 82% found once. The source material was peripheral blood. These receptors were taken from a woman in her sixties or seventies with acute or convalescent COVID-19. Each CDR3 is given with its conserved first and last residue. A D gene is named only where the DNA matches it firmly. Clone sizes are given selectively: once, few, many, or a class where the clone is expanded.

J: TRBJ1-6
size: few
V: TRBV7-2
D: NA
DNA: TGTGCCAGCAGCTTAGACAGGGCACTCTATAATTCACCCCTCCACTTT
CDR3: CASSLDRALYNSPLHF

J: TRBJ2-3
size: NA
V: TRBV7-6
D: NA
DNA: TGTGCCAGCAGCCCAAACGGGCGGGGTAGCACAGATACGCAGTATTTT
CDR3: CASSPNGRGSTDTQYF

J: TRBJ1-4
size: NA
V: TRBV28
D: TRBD1
DNA: TGTGCCAGCAGTCCGGGACAGGGAGGAGAAAAACTGTTTTTT
CDR3: CASSPGQGGEKLFF

J: TRBJ1-1
size: NA
V: TRBV7-2
D: NA
DNA: TGTGCCAGCAGCTTGCAGGGAGGGGACACTGAAGCTTTCTTT
CDR3: CASSLQGGDTEAFF

J: TRBJ1-1
size: NA
V: TRBV7-9
D: TRBD1
DNA: TGTGCCAGCAGCTTTTTAGACAGGGGAACTGAAGCTTTCTTT
CDR3: CASSFLDRGTEAFF

J: TRBJ1-1
size: NA
V: TRBV5-1
D: TRBD1
DNA: TGCGCCAGCAGCCCAGGACAGGGGCGCGTGAACACTGAAGCTTTCTTT
CDR3: CASSPGQGRVNTEAFF

J: TRBJ1-2
size: NA
V: TRBV5-6
D: NA
DNA: TGTGCCAGCAGCATTGACAGCAGATATGGCTACACCTTC
CDR3: CASSIDSRYGYTF

J: TRBJ2-7
size: NA
V: TRBV29-1
D: TRBD1
DNA: TGCAGCGTCGGACAGGGTCGGGAGCAGTACTTC
CDR3: CSVGQGREQYF

J: TRBJ2-1
size: many
V: TRBV7-7
D: NA
DNA: TGTGCCAGCAGCGAAGGACTCGCGTCCTACAATGAGCAGTTCTTC
CDR3: CASSEGLASYNEQFF

J: TRBJ1-1
size: NA
V: TRBV6-2/TRBV6-3
D: NA
DNA: TGTGCCAGCAGTTACTCTCACAGGAGTAGCACTGAAGCTTTCTTT
CDR3: CASSYSHRSSTEAFF

J: TRBJ1-1
size: NA
V: TRBV12-3/TRBV12-4
D: TRBD1
DNA: TGTGCCAGCAGATCCTCAGGGGGCACTGAAGCTTTCTTT
CDR3: CASRSSGGTEAFF

J: TRBJ1-6
size: NA
V: TRBV18
D: NA
DNA: TGTGCCAGCTCACCAGATCCGATTGGGGCTTCACCCCTCCACTTT
CDR3: CASSPDPIGASPLHF

J: TRBJ2-1
size: once
V: TRBV6-5
D: TRBD2
DNA: TGTGCCAGCAGACTAACCGGGACTACAAACAATGAGCAGTTCTTC
CDR3: CASRLTGTTNNEQFF

J: TRBJ1-6
size: NA
V: TRBV27
D: NA
DNA: TGTGCCAGCAGTTATAGGCGGGAATCACCCCTCCACTTT
CDR3: CASSYRRESPLHF

J: TRBJ1-2
size: many
V: TRBV28
D: NA
DNA: TGTGCCAGCAGTTTCATGGGGCCAGATTATGGCTACACCTTC
CDR3: CASSFMGPDYGYTF

J: TRBJ1-1
size: NA
V: TRBV7-2
D: NA
DNA: TGTGCCAGCAGCTTTTACGAGGTGAACACTGAAGCTTTCTTT
CDR3: CASSFYEVNTEAFF

J: TRBJ1-2
size: NA
V: TRBV28
D: TRBD1
DNA: TGTGCCAGCAATTCCGGGACAGGTGGCTACACCTTC
CDR3: CASNSGTGGYTF

J: TRBJ1-1
size: NA
V: TRBV19
D: TRBD1
DNA: TGTGCCAGTAGACAGGGGGCAGGGAACACTGAAGCTTTCTTT
CDR3: CASRQGAGNTEAFF

J: TRBJ1-1
size: NA
V: TRBV11-3
D: NA
DNA: TGTGCCAGCAGCTTACACGGGGGTTGGGAAGCTTTCTTT
CDR3: CASSLHGGWEAFF

J: TRBJ2-7
size: NA
V: TRBV5-4
D: TRBD2
DNA: TGTGCCAGCAGCTTGGTCGGGGGGGCAGATCAGTACTTC
CDR3: CASSLVGGADQYF

J: TRBJ1-4
size: NA
V: TRBV20-1
D: NA
DNA: TGCAGTGCTAGACATAGTGAAAAACTGTTTTTT
CDR3: CSARHSEKLFF

J: TRBJ2-2
size: NA
V: TRBV2
D: NA
DNA: TGTGCCAGCAGTGCCCGACGGGACGGGGAGCTGTTTTTT
CDR3: CASSARRDGELFF

J: TRBJ2-7
size: once
V: TRBV14
D: TRBD1
DNA: TGTGCCAGCAGCCAAGCGACAGGGGTAATTTACGAGCAGTACTTC
CDR3: CASSQATGVIYEQYF

J: TRBJ2-7
size: NA
V: TRBV5-1
D: TRBD2
DNA: TGCGCCAGCAGTATCGGGGGGACCTACGAGCAGTACTTC
CDR3: CASSIGGTYEQYF

J: TRBJ1-5
size: few
V: TRBV4-2
D: NA
DNA: TGTGCCAGCAGCGAGCAAGTGTCCCAGCCCCAGCATTTT
CDR3: CASSEQVSQPQHF

J: TRBJ2-3
size: NA
V: TRBV30
D: NA
DNA: TGTGCCTGGAGTCGGCGGGCGGGAGATACGCAGTATTTT
CDR3: CAWSRRAGDTQYF

J: TRBJ1-4
size: NA
V: TRBV6-6
D: NA
DNA: TGTGCCAGCAGGCCACAGGGCTCGTTTAATGAAAAACTGTTTTTT
CDR3: CASRPQGSFNEKLFF

J: TRBJ1-5
size: NA
V: TRBV2
D: NA
DNA: TGTGCCAGCAGTGAAGGAGGGTGGAATCAGCCCCAGCATTTT
CDR3: CASSEGGWNQPQHF

J: TRBJ2-5
size: NA
V: TRBV2
D: TRBD2
DNA: TGTGCCAGCAGTGAAGCATTACTAGCGGGGCATGAGACCCAGTACTTC
CDR3: CASSEALLAGHETQYF

J: TRBJ2-6
size: NA
V: TRBV5-4
D: TRBD1
DNA: TGTGCCAGCGGAAAGGGGGCGAAAGGGGCCAACGTCCTGACTTTC
CDR3: CASGKGAKGANVLTF

J: TRBJ1-1
size: once
V: TRBV6-5
D: TRBD1
DNA: TGTGCCAGCAGGACAGGGGGCCTCACTGAAGCTTTCTTT
CDR3: CASRTGGLTEAFF

J: TRBJ2-6
size: NA
V: TRBV21-1
D: NA
DNA: TGTGCCAGCAGCAAAAGGGCGTCGACTACTAGACCCTCTGGGGCCAACGTCCTGACTTTC
CDR3: CASSKRASTTRPSGANVLTF

J: TRBJ1-1
size: NA
V: TRBV3-1/TRBV3-2
D: TRBD1
DNA: TGTGCCAGCAGCCAATCGGCACAGGGGACGTTAGCTTTCTTT
CDR3: CASSQSAQGTLAFF

J: TRBJ1-1
size: NA
V: TRBV3-1/TRBV3-2
D: NA
DNA: TGTGCCAGCAGCCAAGATCGCGGGAGCTTGGACACTGAAGCTTTCTTT
CDR3: CASSQDRGSLDTEAFF

J: TRBJ1-2
size: NA
V: TRBV6-1
D: NA
DNA: TGTGCCAGCAGTGAAGAGGGGCCCTATGGCTACACCTTC
CDR3: CASSEEGPYGYTF

J: TRBJ2-7
size: NA
V: TRBV5-1
D: NA
DNA: TGCGCCAGCAGTTTTGGGACACTGAGCTCCTACGAGCAGTACTTC
CDR3: CASSFGTLSSYEQYF

J: TRBJ1-2
size: few
V: TRBV4-2
D: TRBD1
DNA: TGTGCCAGCAGCCAAGAGCCAGGGGGCTATGGCTACACCTTC
CDR3: CASSQEPGGYGYTF

J: TRBJ1-5
size: NA
V: TRBV10-2
D: NA
DNA: TGCGCCAGCAGTGATGCGAGTTATAGCAATCAGCCCCAGCATTTT
CDR3: CASSDASYSNQPQHF

J: TRBJ2-7
size: few
V: TRBV5-1
D: NA
DNA: TGCGCCAGCAGCTCCCCTCAGGGGTCCACCTACGAGCAGTACTTC
CDR3: CASSSPQGSTYEQYF

J: TRBJ2-7
size: few
V: TRBV27
D: NA
DNA: TGTGCCAGCAGCTTCAGAGGGGGCTCCTACGAGCAGTACTTC
CDR3: CASSFRGGSYEQYF

J: TRBJ2-7
size: many
V: TRBV27
D: TRBD1
DNA: TGTGCCAGCAGTACCGGGACAGGGCCATCCGAGCAGTACTTC
CDR3: CASSTGTGPSEQYF

J: TRBJ1-4
size: NA
V: TRBV28
D: TRBD1
DNA: TGTGCCAGCAGCCTGACAGGGGGTAATGAAAAACTGTTTTTT
CDR3: CASSLTGGNEKLFF

J: TRBJ2-2
size: NA
V: TRBV4-2
D: NA
DNA: TGTGCCAGCAGCCAAGAGGCGGGGGCGGGGACCGGGGAGCTGTTTTTT
CDR3: CASSQEAGAGTGELFF